The source of this T cell receptor beta chain is a study of naive and memory T cell subsets (dated by TCRdb to 2017 to 2019). For context, the study as a whole: According to the figure summarizing the samples, there were around 10 blood donors, 7 tuberculin skin test biopsies and 3 saline control biopsies. Skin biopsies were taken from tuberculin skin test sites or from saline-injected control sites and were processed for RNA extraction as described before. PCR2 was typically a SYBR Green qPCR stopped at a set threshold; low-input samples could instead use end-point PCR (about 6 cycles).

Broader findings and caveats from the paper: The RNA-based method was acknowledged as potentially sensitive to TCR transcript changes with T cell activation and differentiation. Both types of skin biopsy reportedly yielded TCR sequences, though far more TCRs came from tuberculin skin test sites. The larger number of TCRs found at tuberculin skin test sites was interpreted as T cell infiltration of a delayed type IV hypersensitivity reaction. Skin biopsy collection and RNA processing details were not given in the paper but referenced to earlier studies.

Points on this clonotype: Its antigen is currently not known. Per-nucleotide qualities are absent, and no much larger clonotype sits a single base away.

In light of the paper, this sample's treatment or condition label describes: skin biopsy from PPD injection site in Mantoux-positive individual. Total RNA was used without cell sorting and was treated with RQ1 DNase before reverse transcription, with a target input of 1 to 1000 ng. The study reported a robust and sensitive protocol to amplify, sequence and analyze TCRs, based on 3' ligation of a UMI-containing oligonucleotide to TCR cDNA. The tuberculin skin test biopsies were taken from PPD-injected sites in individuals who had a positive Mantoux test. Skin biopsy and whole blood libraries were made to test pipeline robustness in samples where T cells form a minority population. Library generation was performed with UMI-ligation and nested PCR. TCR RNA was reverse transcribed with SuperScript IV using alpha and beta constant region primers for the blood and skin samples. The ligated cDNA was amplified in four rounds of PCR with nested alpha and beta constant region primers together with the SP2 primer. Using T4 RNA ligase 1, an oligonucleotide carrying both the Illumina SP2 primer and a UMI was ligated onto the 3' end of the cDNA. The 12-nucleotide UMI was composed of two random hexamers separated by an eight-base spacer, which was included to prevent hairpin formation. From the second PCR onward, TCR alpha and beta chain libraries were processed separately, and dual indexing was applied for multiplexing. After pooling, the indexed libraries were analyzed by capillary electrophoresis and sequenced on either an Illumina MiSeq or NextSeq. PhiX DNA at about 4.5-8% was spiked into libraries to increase base diversity and improve cluster recognition. In the paper's pipeline: Demultiplexor took UMIs from read 2, joined the UMIs to the TCR sequence from read 1, and separated reads according to sample indices. Decombinator identified V and J genes and V-J junctions, assigning each TCR a five-part identifier including V and J deletions. Collapsinator used UMIs to correct sequencing errors and PCR amplification heterogeneity, producing a UMI-based abundance for each TCR. Identifiers were converted to nucleotide sequence by CDR3Translator and translated to amino acids, and CDR3 regions were extracted on the basis of terminal motifs. After normalization to the amount of input RNA, error-corrected alpha and beta TCR counts from blood and skin were compared. The raw public reads went through TCRdb reprocessing: fastp at Q25, MiXCR clone calling, in-frame beta chains kept. Records with the same CDR3 protein are collapsed into one entry carrying the most frequent genes and DNA. In this record, the V and J calls reflect TCRdb's handling and not the investigators' own analysis. For this sample the table gives some 20,000 distinct CDR3 sequences, of which roughly 9% were detected only once. About 6.8% of the sample is held by the ten biggest clonotypes.

The trim is 1 base for V and 1 base for J, with a gap of 11 bases between the germline ends. From the germline V gene (reference sequence), CDR1 is DFQATT and CDR2 is SNEGSKA. The CDR3 sequence holds 15 residues, the cysteine and phenylalanine included. CDR3 DNA is the only sequence kept; it has 45 bases, read in frame from the first base. Sequences were derived from skin, sampled from a tuberculin skin test site. Rearrangement joined TRBV20-1 to TRBJ1-3, with the D gene not confidently named. The TCR comes from an adult in good health. The DNA is TGCAGTGCTAGAGGACGCGGGATTTCTGGAAACACCATATATTTT. It codes for CSARGRGISGNTIYF.